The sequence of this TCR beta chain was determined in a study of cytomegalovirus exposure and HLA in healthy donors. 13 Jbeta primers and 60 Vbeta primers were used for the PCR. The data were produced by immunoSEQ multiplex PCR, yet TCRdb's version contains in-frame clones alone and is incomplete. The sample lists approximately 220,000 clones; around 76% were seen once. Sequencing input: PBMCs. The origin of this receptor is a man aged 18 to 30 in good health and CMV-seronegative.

The CDR3 DNA reads TGTGCCACCAGCAGAGCTAAGGTACAGAAAAACTATGGCTACACCTTC. It yields the protein CATSRAKVQKNYGYTF. The genes are TRBV15 and TRBJ1-2, with no clear D. CDR1 and CDR2 from the germline V gene are LNHNV and YYDKDF (reference sequence). The CDR3 has 16 amino acids. V lost 1 base and J lost 2, with 14 bases in between.